A selection of T cell receptor beta chains follows, all from one sample in a study of blood T cell repertoires in COVID-19. Some clones are missing from TCRdb's copy, which holds only in-frame ones; the method was immunoSEQ multiplex PCR. The data contain tens of thousands of clones, roughly 79% of them singletons. Sequencing was done on a sample of peripheral blood. The receptors come from a woman aged 70-85 years with acute or convalescent COVID-19. Each CDR3 is given with its conserved first and last residue. The D gene is left open where the match is weak. Size is omitted from some rows. Given values are once, few, many or a class for expanded clones.

cdr3_nt,cdr3_aa,d_call,j_call,clone_size,v_call
TGTGCCACCGCCGGGTACAAATTCTACGAGCAGTACTTC,CATAGYKFYEQYF,-,TRBJ2-7,-,TRBV6-5
TGTGCCAGTAGTATTGGGGGCGGCAGCAATCAGCCCCAGCATTTT,CASSIGGGSNQPQHF,-,TRBJ1-5,few,TRBV19
TGCGCCAGCAGCCTGACTAGCGGGAGGGCCCTATCATTC,CASSLTSGRALSF,TRBD2,TRBJ2-7,once,TRBV5-1
TGTGCCAGCTCACGCCTGACTAGCGGGAGCGGAGATACGCAGTATTTT,CASSRLTSGSGDTQYF,TRBD2,TRBJ2-3,-,TRBV18
TGTGCCAGCACCCAGAGACAGGGTATAAGAAATGGCTACACCTTC,CASTQRQGIRNGYTF,TRBD1,TRBJ1-2,-,TRBV27
TGTGCCAGCAGACAAGCGACAGGGCTCAATCAGCCCCAGCATTTT,CASRQATGLNQPQHF,TRBD1,TRBJ1-5,-,TRBV11-1
TGTGCCAGTACAGGAAGAGGGACTAGCGGGAGATACACAGATACGCAGTATTTT,CASTGRGTSGRYTDTQYF,TRBD2,TRBJ2-3,-,TRBV19
TGTGCCAGCAGCTTGGGGACTAGCGGGAGAACAGATACGCAGTATTTT,CASSLGTSGRTDTQYF,TRBD2,TRBJ2-3,-,TRBV11-3
TGTGCCAGCAGTTCTAGCGGGAGCCTAAACAATGAGCAGTTCTTC,CASSSSGSLNNEQFF,TRBD2,TRBJ2-1,few,TRBV27
TGTGCCAGCAGCCAAGCCTGGCTAGCGAATAAGGGCACAGATACGCAGTATTTT,CASSQAWLANKGTDTQYF,-,TRBJ2-3,-,TRBV4-2
TGTGCCAGCAGCTTAGACCTCGGCCGAGGGTCCGGGGAGCTGTTTTTT,CASSLDLGRGSGELFF,-,TRBJ2-2,once,TRBV28
TGCGCCAGCAGTGGGGCGGGGGGATACGGCCCTCGCGGCGAGCAGTTCTTC,CASSGAGGYGPRGEQFF,TRBD2,TRBJ2-1,few,TRBV10-1
TGTGCCACCAGCAGAGATAAGCGGAACGCACCCTACAATGAGCAGTTCTTC,CATSRDKRNAPYNEQFF,-,TRBJ2-1,-,TRBV15
TGCGCCAGCAGCCAATCAGGGAACTATGGCTACACCTTC,CASSQSGNYGYTF,-,TRBJ1-2,-,TRBV4-1
TGTGCCAGCAGTGGACTAGCGGGAGGGCATGAGCAGTTCTTC,CASSGLAGGHEQFF,TRBD2,TRBJ2-1,-,TRBV28
TGTGCCAGCAGCCATGAGGACAGGGCCTACGAGCAGTACTTC,CASSHEDRAYEQYF,TRBD1,TRBJ2-7,-,TRBV4-2
TGTGCCAGCAGCTCCCATCGAAGCGGGAGTGTGTACGAGCAGTACTTC,CASSSHRSGSVYEQYF,TRBD2,TRBJ2-7,-,TRBV3-1/TRBV3-2
TGTGCCAGCAGCTTAGATTGGGTTGGGACAGAGAATGAAAAACTGTTTTTT,CASSLDWVGTENEKLFF,TRBD1,TRBJ1-4,-,TRBV11-2
TGTGCCAGCAGCAGTCCTAGCGGGTTTTCCTACGAGCAGTACTTC,CASSSPSGFSYEQYF,-,TRBJ2-7,-,TRBV21-1
TGTGCCAGCAGCCTCTCCGGGACTAGCGGGCAAGAGACCCAGTACTTC,CASSLSGTSGQETQYF,TRBD2,TRBJ2-5,-,TRBV3-1/TRBV3-2
TGCAGCGTAGGAAACAGGGTGCGTGGCTACACCTTC,CSVGNRVRGYTF,-,TRBJ1-2,-,TRBV29-1
TGTGCCAGCAGCTTAGATTCGTACAGGAACACTGAAGCTTTCTTT,CASSLDSYRNTEAFF,-,TRBJ1-1,few,TRBV11-2
TGTGCCAGCAACCTACAGGGGAACACTGAAGCTTTCTTT,CASNLQGNTEAFF,-,TRBJ1-1,once,TRBV7-8
TGTGCCAGCTCACCAGTACTGGGGACTAGCAGGGATTTTAGCACAGATACGCAGTATTTT,CASSPVLGTSRDFSTDTQYF,TRBD2,TRBJ2-3,-,TRBV18
TGTGCCAGCAGCCCCAACAGGGTTCCAGATACGCAGTATTTT,CASSPNRVPDTQYF,-,TRBJ2-3,once,TRBV7-2
TGTGCCAGCAGTTTGGCGGGGGACTTTGGGGGTTCGGGGAGAAACATTCAGTACTTC,CASSLAGDFGGSGRNIQYF,TRBD2,TRBJ2-4,-,TRBV28
TGTGCCAGCAGCTTAGACCGCTCACGGGAGACCCAGTACTTC,CASSLDRSRETQYF,-,TRBJ2-5,-,TRBV7-9
TGTGCCAGCAGTTTACATCGGGGAGGGAAAGAAAAACTGTTTTTT,CASSLHRGGKEKLFF,-,TRBJ1-4,-,TRBV27
TGTGCCAGCAGCGGACCTGGCCTCGGGGGCTATGGCTACACCTTC,CASSGPGLGGYGYTF,-,TRBJ1-2,-,TRBV7-2
TGTGCCAGCAGTTCCGCCGGGACATACACCGGGGAGCTGTTTTTT,CASSSAGTYTGELFF,-,TRBJ2-2,-,TRBV4-2
TGCGCCTCCTATAGCAATCAGCCCCAGCATTTT,CASYSNQPQHF,-,TRBJ1-5,-,TRBV23-1
TGTGCCACCAGTTCCGCGAATCTCTACGAGCAGTACTTC,CATSSANLYEQYF,-,TRBJ2-7,-,TRBV24-1
TGTGCCAGTAGTACACCTTCCCGGGACAGGGCGTTTGGCTACACCTTC,CASSTPSRDRAFGYTF,TRBD1,TRBJ1-2,-,TRBV19
TGTGCCAGTAGTATGATCGGGAGGAATGAAAAACTGTTTTTT,CASSMIGRNEKLFF,-,TRBJ1-4,once,TRBV19
TGTGCCAGTAAAATTTCCCGGGGGGCATTGTACGAGCAGTACTTC,CASKISRGALYEQYF,-,TRBJ2-7,-,TRBV19
TGTGCCAGCAGCCCCGGACTAGCGGGATCCTACAATGAGCAGTTCTTC,CASSPGLAGSYNEQFF,TRBD2,TRBJ2-1,-,TRBV11-3
TGTGCCAGCAGTGGGTCCAGGGGGTATCAGCCCCAGCATTTT,CASSGSRGYQPQHF,TRBD1,TRBJ1-5,-,TRBV27
TGTGCCAGCAGCCAAGGAAACCTAGCGGGGCCGAGAGAGACCCAGTACTTC,CASSQGNLAGPRETQYF,TRBD2,TRBJ2-5,-,TRBV3-1/TRBV3-2
TGTGCCAGCAATATAGGACAGTTAACCTCTGGAAACACCATATATTTT,CASNIGQLTSGNTIYF,-,TRBJ1-3,once,TRBV28
TGTGCCAGCTCACCAAGTCGGACAGGGGATGACTACACCTTC,CASSPSRTGDDYTF,TRBD1,TRBJ1-2,-,TRBV18
TGTGCCAGCAGCCCCGGGGTCGGCAGGGGCGATTGGGGCTACACCTTC,CASSPGVGRGDWGYTF,-,TRBJ1-2,-,TRBV5-8
TGTGCCTGGAGTGCAGGGCCCCTTCGGACAGATACGCAGTATTTT,CAWSAGPLRTDTQYF,-,TRBJ2-3,once,TRBV30
TGTGCCAGCATACCAGGGAGGGAAGAGACCCAGTACTTC,CASIPGREETQYF,TRBD2,TRBJ2-5,-,TRBV28
TGTGCCAGCCGCCCCAGGGGCCTTAGTCAGCCCCAGCATTTT,CASRPRGLSQPQHF,-,TRBJ1-5,-,TRBV27
TGCGCCAGCAGTGAGCGAGCCTACGGGACAGGGCCCACAGATACGCAGTATTTT,CASSERAYGTGPTDTQYF,TRBD1,TRBJ2-3,-,TRBV10-1
TGTGCCAGCAGTTTAGAGGGACACTTGTCACCCCTCCACTTT,CASSLEGHLSPLHF,-,TRBJ1-6,-,TRBV27
TGTGCCAGCAGTTCCACGACAGGGGAATGGTTCGGCTACACCTTC,CASSSTTGEWFGYTF,TRBD1,TRBJ1-2,-,TRBV27
TGTGCCAGCAGCTTAGCGCGGGACAGGGAGCAGTACTTC,CASSLARDREQYF,TRBD1,TRBJ2-7,-,TRBV7-7
TGTGCCAGCAGCTTAGCTGGTCGGCAGAGGGGGGAAAAACTGTTTTTT,CASSLAGRQRGEKLFF,-,TRBJ1-4,-,TRBV7-9
TGTGCCAGCACCTCACCGGTGGGGACACTAAACTATGGCTACACCTTC,CASTSPVGTLNYGYTF,-,TRBJ1-2,-,TRBV5-6
TGTGCCAGCAGCACCAGACAGGTGGCCACTGAAGCTTTCTTT,CASSTRQVATEAFF,-,TRBJ1-1,once,TRBV11-2
TGTGCCAGCAGTGTGGTAAGAGGGTATGGCTACACCTTC,CASSVVRGYGYTF,-,TRBJ1-2,-,TRBV2
TGTGCTAGTGGCGAAGGGACTCCTCGGACGGATCAGCCCCAGCATTTT,CASGEGTPRTDQPQHF,-,TRBJ1-5,-,TRBV12-5